The 22 T cell receptor beta chains below were found in one sample sequenced in a study of blood T cell repertoires in COVID-19. The protocol was immunoSEQ multiplex PCR, while the TCRdb copy is restricted to in-frame clones and leaves out a portion. The data contain 300,000 or so clones, 85% to 90% of them singletons. The material sequenced was peripheral blood. All receptors come from a man in his 70s with acute or convalescent COVID-19.

The DNA for the CDR3 is TGTGCCAGCTCAGAGGCACAGGGGGCCTACTATGGCTACACCTTC. Amino acid sequence: CASSEAQGAYYGYTF. V and J are TRBV18 and TRBJ1-2; 9 bases are a match to TRBD1. The CDR3 totals 15 residues. The V gene's germline CDR1 is KGHSH and CDR2 LQKENI. Trimming took 5 bases from V and 3 from J; bases not matched to a gene: 7.

The V gene is TRBV9, the J gene TRBJ2-3, with 7 bases that match TRBD2. V lost 1 base, J lost 2 bases, and 7 bases stayed unmatched. Germline V gene data show CDR1 as SGDLS and CDR2 as YYNGEE. This CDR3 spans 16 amino acids. The CDR3 nucleotides are TGTGCCAGCAGCGTACGGGCGGGACTAAACACAGATACGCAGTATTTT. Amino acids: CASSVRAGLNTDTQYF.

The chain uses TRBV30 and TRBJ1-5; 8 bases are a match to TRBD1. V was clipped by 3 bases and J by 4 bases; unmatched bases: 5. Germline V CDR1 and CDR2: GTSNPN, SVGIG (reference sequence). The CDR3 has 14 residues. This CDR3 reads CAWSLNRGNQPQHF. CDR3 DNA: TGTGCCTGGAGCCTAAACAGGGGGAATCAGCCCCAGCATTTT.

The V gene is TRBV19, the J gene TRBJ1-2; D unresolved. Trimming removed 1 base from V and 7 bases from J, with 10 bases in between. Germline loops: CDR1 LNHDA, CDR2 SQIVND (reference sequence). This CDR3 is built from 13 residues. The chain's CDR3 is CASSIGGAFGYTF. DNA of the CDR3: TGTGCCAGTAGTATAGGGGGAGCTTTTGGCTACACCTTC.

This rearrangement joins TRBV6-5 to TRBJ1-2; D is unresolved. In germline, CDR1 is MNHEY, CDR2 SVGAGI. Trimming cost V 0 bases and J 3 bases, with 14 bases left between them. There are 16 residues in the CDR3. CDR3 sequence reads: CASSYSMKRAYYGYTF. Here the CDR3 DNA reads TGTGCCAGCAGTTACTCGATGAAGAGGGCGTACTATGGCTACACCTTC.

This clone was picked up a small number of times. The chain recombines TRBV19 with TRBJ1-2; 12 nucleotides agree with TRBD1. The CDR3 is 17 amino acids. The junction had 9 bases not matched to a gene; V was cut back by 5 bases and J by 2 bases. CDR1 LNHDA and CDR2 SQIVND come from the germline V gene (reference sequence). The chain's CDR3 is CASSVSGQGAPNYGYTF. CDR3 in DNA: TGTGCCAGTAGTGTCTCGGGACAGGGGGCTCCCAACTATGGCTACACCTTC.

The J gene is TRBJ2-5, the V gene TRBV7-9, with a tentative D call TRBD1 (6 bases). V lost 5 bases and J lost 0, with 10 bases in between. Germline CDR1 reads SEHNR; CDR2 reads FQNEAQ (reference sequence). The CDR3 consists of 14 residues. Here the CDR3 reads CASSTGQNQETQYF. The DNA for the CDR3 is TGTGCCAGCAGCACCGGACAGAACCAAGAGACCCAGTACTTC.

The V gene is TRBV7-9, the J gene TRBJ2-7; 9 nucleotides match TRBD1. With 5 bases clipped from V and 6 bases from J, the junction kept 11 bases outside the gene matches. CDR1 SEHNR and CDR2 FQNEAQ come from the germline V gene (reference sequence). This CDR3 has 15 amino acids. The CDR3 here is CASSPRDRALLEQYF. In DNA form, the CDR3 reads TGTGCCAGCAGCCCCCGGGACAGGGCCCTACTCGAGCAGTACTTC. The whole variable domain, filled in from reference TRBV7-9 and TRBJ2-7, reads DTGVSQNPRHKITKRGQNVTFRCDPISEHNRLYWYRQTLGQGPEFLTYFQNEAQLEKSRLLSDRFSAERPKGSFSTLEIQRTEQGDSAMYLCASSPRDRALLEQYFGPGTRLTVT.

The rearrangement joins TRBV10-3 to TRBJ2-1; TRBD2 agrees at 11 bases. The CDR3 has 14 residues. The trim removed 10 bases at V and 8 bases at J, leaving 10 bases unmatched. The germline V gene encodes CDR1 ENHRY and CDR2 SYGVKD. The CDR3 nucleotides read TGTGCCACCACCGGGACTAGCGGTCGGGATGAGCAGTTCTTC. This sequence encodes CATTGTSGRDEQFF.

The chain has TRBV2 and TRBJ2-4; D not certain. CDR1 and CDR2 from the germline V gene are SNHLY and FYNNEI. The CDR3 extends over 13 amino acids. The ends were cut back, 5 bases at V and 6 bases at J, with 11 bases in the middle. Here the CDR3 DNA reads TGTGCCAGCAGTCCCTCAGGATTAAACATTCAGTACTTC. Protein: CASSPSGLNIQYF.

The CDR3 loop is CASSLLGQFSNQPQHF. The CDR3, as DNA: TGTGCCAGCAGTTTACTTGGACAATTTAGCAATCAGCCCCAGCATTTT. The rearrangement uses TRBV28 and TRBJ1-5; D might be TRBD1 (5 bases). The ends were cut back, 2 bases at V and 0 bases at J, with 11 bases in the middle. The CDR3 is 16 amino acids. CDR1 is MDHEN, CDR2 SYDVKM, per germline.

V gene TRBV14 combines with J gene TRBJ1-4; D is unclear. This CDR3 has 12 residues. CDR1 is SGHDN, CDR2 FVKESK, per germline. Between the trimmed V and J ends, which lost 0 bases and 10 bases, there was a span of 6 bases. CDR3 in DNA: TGTGCCAGCAGCCAAGATCCCAGAAAACTGTTTTTT. It encodes CASSQDPRKLFF.

This chain joins TRBV28 and TRBJ1-5, with TRBD1 as a possible D gene (6 bases). V dropped 4 bases and J dropped 7 bases, with 8 bases sitting between them. Germline CDR1 reads MDHEN; CDR2 reads SYDVKM. The CDR3 has 12 amino acids. This CDR3 reads CASSYRAQPQHF. CDR3 in DNA: TGTGCCAGCAGTTACAGGGCCCAGCCCCAGCATTTT.

This sequence joins TRBV4-3 and TRBJ1-5; 8 bases map to TRBD1. Germline V CDR1 and CDR2: LGHNA, YSLEER. Trimming cost V 0 bases and J 6 bases; bases outside gene matches: 4. The CDR3 loop spans 15 amino acids. CDR3 in DNA: TGCGCCAGCAGCCAAGACGGGACAGGCGGTCAGCCCCAGCATTTT. Amino acid sequence: CASSQDGTGGQPQHF.

This clone was seen just once. The genes are TRBV30 and TRBJ1-6, with D maybe TRBD1 (6 bases). The V gene lost 2 bases and the J gene lost 13 bases, with 15 bases spanning the gap. This CDR3 has 13 amino acids. Per the germline V gene, CDR1 is GTSNPN and CDR2 is SVGIG (reference sequence). CDR3 in amino acids: CAWSFNRGQPLHF. CDR3 nucleotides: TGTGCCTGGAGTTTTAACCGCGGACAGCCCCTCCACTTT.

As regards this clone: Germline is not matched at one junction end, which may reflect a read error. This chain uses TRBV2 with TRBJ2-1; D is undetermined. The CDR3 has 16 residues. CDR1 and CDR2 from the germline V gene are SNHLY and FYNNEI. CDR3 nucleotide sequence: TGTGCCAGCAGTGCCCAGGCATATGTCTCCAACAATGAGCAGTTCTTC. Protein sequence: CASSAQAYVSNNEQFF.

The rearrangement joins TRBV28 to TRBJ1-5; 11 nucleotides align to TRBD1. The V gene end was trimmed by 6 bases and the J gene end by 9 bases; junction bases not matched to a gene: 7. The length of the CDR3 is 14 residues. Germline CDR1 reads MDHEN; CDR2 reads SYDVKM. In DNA, the CDR3 is TGTGCCAGCAGACCGGGACAGGGGGGATCGCCCCAGCATTTT. The encoded protein is CASRPGQGGSPQHF. The whole variable domain, remainder taken from reference TRBV28 and TRBJ1-5, is DVKVTQSSRYLVKRTGEKVFLECVQDMDHENMFWYRQDPGLGLRLIYFSYDVKMKEKGDIPEGYSVSREKKERFSLILESASTNQTSMYLCASRPGQGGSPQHFGDGTRLSIL.

CDR3 in amino acids: CASRRQGGTEAFF. The CDR3 nucleotides read TGTGCCAGCAGACGACAGGGAGGCACTGAAGCTTTCTTT. The gene calls are TRBV28 and TRBJ1-1; 7 bases map to TRBD1. CDR1 MDHEN and CDR2 SYDVKM come from the germline V gene. This CDR3 has 13 residues. V was clipped by 6 bases and J by 4 bases; unmatched bases: 5.

The chain is built from TRBV7-2 and TRBJ2-1, with TRBD1 matching over 8 bases. CDR1 SGHTA and CDR2 FQGNSA come from the germline V gene. The CDR3 loop spans 15 amino acids. V lost 5 bases, J lost 6 bases, and 9 bases stayed unmatched. The CDR3 sequence: CASSQSRGRSNEQFF. DNA for the CDR3: TGTGCCAGCAGCCAGAGCAGGGGGCGATCCAATGAGCAGTTCTTC.

This chain links TRBV18 with TRBJ1-2; D is uncertain. From germline, CDR1 is KGHSH and CDR2 LQKENI. The CDR3 is made up of 13 amino acids. Trimming removed 2 bases at V and 6 bases at J, with 10 bases between. The CDR3 DNA reads TGTGCCAGCTCACCAAGACATCAACATGGCTACACCTTC. Translated: CASSPRHQHGYTF.

With regard to this clone: This specimen includes other DNA sequences encoding the same CDR3. The chain carries TRBV10-1 and TRBJ2-3, with no clear D. Trimming left V 3 bases short and J 0 bases short, with 7 bases between. The germline V gene encodes CDR1 WNHNN and CDR2 SYGVQD (reference sequence). CDR3 length: 14 amino acids. CDR3 DNA: TGCGCCAGCAGTGACGGTAGCAGCACAGATACGCAGTATTTT. It encodes CASSDGSSTDTQYF.

The genes are TRBV2 and TRBJ2-7, with D perhaps matching TRBD1 (6 bases). This CDR3 comprises 13 residues. Germline-derived CDR1 and CDR2 are SNHLY and FYNNEI. V lost 10 bases and J 5 bases, leaving 18 bases between the germline ends. CDR3 nucleotides: TGTGCCACCACAGGGTACCCCTCGAACGAGCAGTACTTC. Translation: CATTGYPSNEQYF.